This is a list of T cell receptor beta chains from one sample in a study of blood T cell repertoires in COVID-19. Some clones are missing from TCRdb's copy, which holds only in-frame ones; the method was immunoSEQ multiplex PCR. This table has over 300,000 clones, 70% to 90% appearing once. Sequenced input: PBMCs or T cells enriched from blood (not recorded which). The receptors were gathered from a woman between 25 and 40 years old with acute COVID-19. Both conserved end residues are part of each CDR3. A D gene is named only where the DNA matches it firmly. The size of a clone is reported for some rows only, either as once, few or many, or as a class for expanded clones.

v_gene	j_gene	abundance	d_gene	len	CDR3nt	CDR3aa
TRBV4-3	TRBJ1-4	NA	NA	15	TGCGCCAGCAGCCAAGACTCACGGGGAAGTGAAAAACTGTTTTTT	CASSQDSRGSEKLFF
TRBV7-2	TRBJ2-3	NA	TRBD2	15	TGTGCCAGCAGCTTAAGCGGGGGGACCACAGATACGCAGTATTTT	CASSLSGGTTDTQYF
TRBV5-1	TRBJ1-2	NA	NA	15	TGCGCCAGCAGCTGGGACGGACAGAAATTATATGGCTACACCTTC	CASSWDGQKLYGYTF
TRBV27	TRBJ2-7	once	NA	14	TGTGCCAGCAGTAACACTCAGGGCCCCTACGAGCAGTACTTC	CASSNTQGPYEQYF
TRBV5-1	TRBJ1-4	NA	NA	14	TGCGCCAGCAGCCGCCGCCCGGGGGATGAAAAACTGTTTTTT	CASSRRPGDEKLFF
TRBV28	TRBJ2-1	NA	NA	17	TGTGCCAGCAGCCCCTGGGGGCAGGGGACCTCCTACAATGAGCAGTTCTTC	CASSPWGQGTSYNEQFF
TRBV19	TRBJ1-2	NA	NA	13	TGTGCCAGTAGTAGGGACTCTAACTATGGCTACACCTTC	CASSRDSNYGYTF
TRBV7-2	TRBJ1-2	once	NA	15	TGTGCCAGCAGCTTAGTGGCCAGGGAAGGGTATGGCTACACCTTC	CASSLVAREGYGYTF
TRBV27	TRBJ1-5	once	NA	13	TGTGCCAGCAGTTGTGTCCTTAATCGGCCCCAGCATTTT	CASSCVLNRPQHF
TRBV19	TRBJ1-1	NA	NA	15	TGTGCCAGTAGCTATAGCCAACAGGGAGGGACTGAAGCTTTCTTT	CASSYSQQGGTEAFF
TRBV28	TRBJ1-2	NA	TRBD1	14	TGTGCCAGCAGCAGAATTGACAGGGACTATGGCTACACCTTC	CASSRIDRDYGYTF
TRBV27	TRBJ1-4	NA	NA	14	TGTGCCAGCAGTTTATGGGCGGCAGGGGAAAAACTGTTTTTT	CASSLWAAGEKLFF
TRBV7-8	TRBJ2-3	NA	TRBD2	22	TGTGCCAGCAGCTTACCCCCCCCTAGCGGGGGGGCCCTTAGTGTTAGCACAGATACGCAGTATTTT	CASSLPPPSGGALSVSTDTQYF
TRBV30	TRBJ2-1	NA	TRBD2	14	TGTGCCTGGTCCCTAGCGGGGGGCAACAATGAGCAGTTCTTC	CAWSLAGGNNEQFF
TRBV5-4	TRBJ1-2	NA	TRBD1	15	TGTGCCAGCAGCTTTTCGGACAGGTCCGGCTATGGCTACACCTTC	CASSFSDRSGYGYTF
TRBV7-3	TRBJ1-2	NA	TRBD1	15	TGTGCCAGCAGCCTCTCCGGGACAGGAGTCTATGGCTACACCTTC	CASSLSGTGVYGYTF
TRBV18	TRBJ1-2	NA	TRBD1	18	TGTGCCAGCTCACCGGTCGGGACAGGGGGCACCGTGCGCTATGGCTACACCTTC	CASSPVGTGGTVRYGYTF
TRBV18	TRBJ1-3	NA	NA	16	TGTGCCAGCTCACCCTCGACAGGACGGGCCGGAAACACCATATATTTT	CASSPSTGRAGNTIYF
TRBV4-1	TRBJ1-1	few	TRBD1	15	TGCGCCAGCAGCGCCGGACAGGGGGCACGGACTGAAGCTTTCTTT	CASSAGQGARTEAFF
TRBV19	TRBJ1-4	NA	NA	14	TGTGCCAGTAGTATGTACGGGACTTCTGAAAAACTGTTTTTT	CASSMYGTSEKLFF
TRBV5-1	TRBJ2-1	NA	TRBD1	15	TGCGCCAGCACTATAACAGGGGAATCCTACAATGAGCAGTTCTTC	CASTITGESYNEQFF
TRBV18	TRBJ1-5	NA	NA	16	TGTGCCAGCTCACCACCGGGGCAGGGCGTAGGTCAGCCCCAGCATTTT	CASSPPGQGVGQPQHF
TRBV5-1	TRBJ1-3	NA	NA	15	TGCGCCAGCAGCTTAGAGAGTCGCTCTGGAAACACCATATATTTT	CASSLESRSGNTIYF
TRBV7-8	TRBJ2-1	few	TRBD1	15	TGTGCCAGCAGCGTGACAGGGGGCGCTTACAATGAGCAGTTCTTC	CASSVTGGAYNEQFF
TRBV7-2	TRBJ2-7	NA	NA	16	TGTGCCAGCAGCTCAGAGCGACTAGGATACCTCTCCGAGCAGTACTTC	CASSSERLGYLSEQYF
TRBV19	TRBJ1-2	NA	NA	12	TGTGCCAGTACGGCAGGGGTCTATGGCTACACCTTC	CASTAGVYGYTF
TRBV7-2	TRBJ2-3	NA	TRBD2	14	TGTGCCAGCGGAACCGGGACTAGATTCCGCGGGCAGTATTTT	CASGTGTRFRGQYF
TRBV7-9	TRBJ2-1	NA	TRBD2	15	TGTGCCAGCAGCTTAACACTAGCGGGGGGTAATGAGCAGTTCTTC	CASSLTLAGGNEQFF
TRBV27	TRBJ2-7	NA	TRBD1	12	TGTGCCAATAGGACAGGGGGCAACGAGCAGTACTTC	CANRTGGNEQYF
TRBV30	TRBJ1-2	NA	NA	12	TGTGCCTGGAGTGGAGGGCTCTATGGCTACACCTTC	CAWSGGLYGYTF
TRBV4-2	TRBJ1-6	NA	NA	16	TGTGCCAGCAGCCCACTCGGGGGTGGAGATAATTCACCCCTCCACTTT	CASSPLGGGDNSPLHF
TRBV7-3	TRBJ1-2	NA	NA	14	TGTGCCAGCAGCTTCGGCGGGGAGAGGTATGGCTACACCTTC	CASSFGGERYGYTF
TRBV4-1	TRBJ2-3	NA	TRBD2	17	TGCGCCAGCAGCCAGGAGCAGGCGGGGGGGCCAGAGGGTACGCAGTATTTT	CASSQEQAGGPEGTQYF
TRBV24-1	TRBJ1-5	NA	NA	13	TGTGCCACCAGTGAGGCAGGGGATCAGCCCCAGCATTTT	CATSEAGDQPQHF
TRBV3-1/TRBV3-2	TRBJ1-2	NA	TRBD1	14	TGTGCCAGCAGCCAAAATGGACAGGGTGGAGGCTACACCTTC	CASSQNGQGGGYTF
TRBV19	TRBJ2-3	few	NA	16	TGTGCCAGTAGCCGACCACAGGGCGCTGCCACAGATACGCAGTATTTT	CASSRPQGAATDTQYF
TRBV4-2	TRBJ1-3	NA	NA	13	TGTGCCAGCAGCCAATGGCTCCGGGACACCATATATTTT	CASSQWLRDTIYF
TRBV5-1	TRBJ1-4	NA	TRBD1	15	TGCGCCAGCAGCTCGACAGGGAGCGGTAATGAAAAACTGTTTTTT	CASSSTGSGNEKLFF
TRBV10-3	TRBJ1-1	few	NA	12	TGTGCCGCCCAACAGGGAGGGGGTGAAGCTTTCTTT	CAAQQGGGEAFF
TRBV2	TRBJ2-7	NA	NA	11	TGTGCCAGCAGTGATACCTACGAGCAGTACTTC	CASSDTYEQYF
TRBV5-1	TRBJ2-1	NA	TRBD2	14	TGCGCCAGCAGATATAGCGGGGCCTACAATGAGCAGTTCTTC	CASRYSGAYNEQFF
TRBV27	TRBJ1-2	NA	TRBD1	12	TGTGCGACAGGGGGAGGTAACTATGGCTACACCTTC	CATGGGNYGYTF